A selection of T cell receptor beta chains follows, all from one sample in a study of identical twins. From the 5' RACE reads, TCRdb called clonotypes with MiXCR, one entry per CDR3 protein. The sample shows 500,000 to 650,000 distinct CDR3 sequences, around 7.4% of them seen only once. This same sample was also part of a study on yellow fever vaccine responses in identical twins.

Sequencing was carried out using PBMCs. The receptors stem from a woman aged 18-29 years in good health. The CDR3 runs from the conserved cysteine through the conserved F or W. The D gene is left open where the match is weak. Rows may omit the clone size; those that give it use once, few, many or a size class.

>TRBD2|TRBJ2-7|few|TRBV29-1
CSVEGWTSGEGFSSYEQYF
TGCAGCGTTGAAGGGTGGACTAGCGGGGAGGGGTTCAGCTCCTACGAGCAGTACTTC
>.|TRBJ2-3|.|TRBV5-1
CASSSGTYTDTQYF
TGCGCCAGCAGCTCGGGGACCTACACAGATACGCAGTATTTT
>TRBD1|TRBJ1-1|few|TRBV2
CASSRETGLNTEAFF
TGTGCCAGCAGCCGGGAGACAGGGTTGAACACTGAAGCTTTCTTT
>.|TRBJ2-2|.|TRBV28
CASSSGASGTGELFF
TGTGCCAGCAGTTCGGGAGCTTCTGGGACCGGGGAGCTGTTTTTT
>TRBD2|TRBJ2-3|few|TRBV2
CASSERRLAVGEADTQYF
TGTGCCAGCAGTGAGAGGAGACTAGCAGTCGGCGAAGCAGATACGCAGTATTTT
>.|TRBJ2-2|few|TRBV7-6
CASSRDLPNTGELFF
TGTGCCAGCAGCCGGGACTTACCGAACACCGGGGAGCTGTTTTTT
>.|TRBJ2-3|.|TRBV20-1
CSATIITDPGTDTQYF
TGCAGTGCTACCATTATCACTGACCCCGGCACAGATACGCAGTATTTT
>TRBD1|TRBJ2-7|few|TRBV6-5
CASSYSYGQGSYEQYF
TGTGCCAGCAGTTACTCTTACGGACAGGGGTCTTACGAGCAGTACTTC
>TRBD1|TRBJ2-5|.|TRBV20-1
CCARDLEGGSGQETQYF
TGCTGTGCTAGAGATCTCGAAGGGGGCTCGGGGCAAGAGACCCAGTACTTC
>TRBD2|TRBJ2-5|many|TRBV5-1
CASSFGLAQETQYF
TGCGCCAGCAGCTTCGGACTAGCCCAAGAGACCCAGTACTTC
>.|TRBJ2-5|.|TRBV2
CASSDRADLQETQYF
TGTGCCAGCAGTGACAGGGCAGATCTCCAAGAGACCCAGTACTTC
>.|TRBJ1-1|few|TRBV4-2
CASSWGAEAFF
TGTGCCAGCAGCTGGGGGGCTGAGGCTTTCTTT
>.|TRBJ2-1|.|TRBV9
CASSAQSFSSYNEQFF
TGTGCCAGCAGCGCCCAGTCCTTCAGCTCCTACAATGAGCAGTTCTTC
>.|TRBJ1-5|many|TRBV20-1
CSAGSLNQPQHF
TGCAGTGCTGGGTCCTTAAATCAGCCCCAGCATTTT
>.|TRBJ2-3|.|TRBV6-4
CASSVNQEDTQYF
TGTGCCAGCAGTGTCAACCAGGAGGATACGCAGTATTTT
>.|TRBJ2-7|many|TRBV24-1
CATSGAGNEYEQYF
TGTGCCACCAGTGGGGCAGGGAACGAGTACGAGCAGTACTTC
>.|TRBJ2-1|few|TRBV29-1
CSVEDRVNEQFF
TGCAGCGTTGAAGACAGGGTCAATGAGCAGTTCTTC
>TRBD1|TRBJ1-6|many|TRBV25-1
CASSESTGANSPLHF
TGTGCCAGCAGTGAATCGACAGGGGCCAATTCACCCCTCCACTTT
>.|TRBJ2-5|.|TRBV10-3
CAISHAEETQYF
TGTGCCATCAGTCATGCCGAAGAGACCCAGTACTTC
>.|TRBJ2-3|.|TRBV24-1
CATSPDITDTQYF
TGTGCCACCAGCCCGGACATCACAGATACGCAGTATTTT
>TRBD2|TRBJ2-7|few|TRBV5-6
CASSLKVVGGLHEQYF
TGTGCCAGCAGCTTGAAAGTCGTGGGAGGGTTACACGAGCAGTACTTC
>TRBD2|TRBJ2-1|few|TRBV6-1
CASSTPGTSGNYEQFF
TGTGCCAGCAGTACCCCCGGGACTAGCGGGAATTATGAGCAGTTCTTC
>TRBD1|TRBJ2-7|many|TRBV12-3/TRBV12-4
CASSFRGQASYEQYF
TGTGCCAGCAGTTTTAGGGGACAGGCCTCCTACGAGCAGTACTTC
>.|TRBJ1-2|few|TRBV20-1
CCARDWPTGIYGYTF
TGCTGTGCTAGAGATTGGCCTACAGGGATCTATGGCTACACCTTC
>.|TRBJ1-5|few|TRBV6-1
CASMLRQRTQPQHF
TGTGCCAGCATGCTGAGACAGAGGACTCAGCCCCAGCATTTT
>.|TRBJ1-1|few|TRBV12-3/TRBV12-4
CASNRDIYTEAFF
TGTGCCAGCAACCGGGACATCTACACTGAAGCTTTCTTT
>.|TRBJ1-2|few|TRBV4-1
CASSQAGGAVYGYTF
TGCGCCAGCAGCCAAGCCGGGGGGGCCGTCTATGGCTACACCTTC
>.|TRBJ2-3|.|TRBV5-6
CASGEYPTDTQYF
TGTGCCAGCGGAGAGTATCCCACAGATACGCAGTATTTT
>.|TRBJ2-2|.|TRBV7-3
CASSLTRGLGGELFF
TGTGCCAGCAGCTTAACCAGAGGGCTAGGCGGGGAGCTGTTTTTT
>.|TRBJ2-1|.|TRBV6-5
CASSYLTRQFF
TGTGCCAGCAGTTACTTGACAAGGCAGTTCTTC
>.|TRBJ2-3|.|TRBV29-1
CSVDPGSTDTQYF
TGCAGCGTTGATCCAGGGAGCACAGATACGCAGTATTTT
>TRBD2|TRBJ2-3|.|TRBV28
CASHKNPGLAVRGGTDTQYF
TGTGCCAGCCACAAAAACCCGGGACTAGCGGTTCGGGGGGGAACAGATACGCAGTATTTT
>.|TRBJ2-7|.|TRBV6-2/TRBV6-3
CASRFSYEQYF
TGTGCCAGCAGGTTCAGCTACGAGCAGTACTTC
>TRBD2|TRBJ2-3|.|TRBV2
CAISLARGLAGGSTDTQYF
TGTGCCATCAGTTTAGCCAGGGGACTAGCGGGGGGGAGCACAGATACGCAGTATTTT
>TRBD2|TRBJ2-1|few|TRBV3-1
CASSQETPGLAASYNEQFF
TGTGCCAGCAGCCAAGAGACGCCTGGACTAGCGGCCTCCTACAATGAGCAGTTCTTC
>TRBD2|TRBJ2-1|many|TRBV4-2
CASSPGTSGGYEQFF
TGTGCCAGCAGCCCCGGGACTAGCGGGGGTTATGAGCAGTTCTTC
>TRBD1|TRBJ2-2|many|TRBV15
CATSSRDRNTGELFF
TGTGCCACCAGCAGCCGGGACAGGAACACCGGGGAGCTGTTTTTT
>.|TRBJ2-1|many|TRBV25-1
CASSESGTPWNEQFF
TGTGCCAGCAGTGAATCTGGGACACCTTGGAATGAGCAGTTCTTC
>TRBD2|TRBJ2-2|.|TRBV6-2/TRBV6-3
CASSYSVREYDGELFF
TGTGCCAGCAGTTACTCGGTGCGGGAGTATGACGGGGAGCTGTTTTTT
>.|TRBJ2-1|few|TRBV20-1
CSARVGGTRNNEQFF
TGCAGTGCTAGAGTAGGCGGGACCAGAAACAATGAGCAGTTCTTC
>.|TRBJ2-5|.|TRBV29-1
CSVASLETQYF
TGCAGCGTTGCTAGCTTGGAGACCCAGTACTTC
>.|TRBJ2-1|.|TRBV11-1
CASSRRLLLYNEQFF
TGTGCCAGCAGTCGCAGACTGCTCCTTTACAATGAGCAGTTCTTC
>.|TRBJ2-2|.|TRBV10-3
CAISEVRASNTGELFF
TGTGCCATCAGTGAAGTCAGGGCCTCGAACACCGGGGAGCTGTTTTTT
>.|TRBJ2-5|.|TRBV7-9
CASETVQETQYF
TGTGCCAGCGAAACTGTACAAGAGACCCAGTACTTC
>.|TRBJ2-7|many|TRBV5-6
CASSLWGSGYEQYF
TGTGCCAGCAGCTTGTGGGGATCCGGCTACGAGCAGTACTTC
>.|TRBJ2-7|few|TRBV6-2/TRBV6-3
CASSWLLVGGGRRYEQYF
TGTGCCAGCAGCTGGCTCCTCGTGGGGGGAGGAAGACGCTACGAGCAGTACTTC
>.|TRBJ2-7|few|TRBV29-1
CSVRRSPGVMDEQYF
TGCAGCGTGAGGCGCAGCCCGGGGGTAATGGACGAGCAGTACTTC
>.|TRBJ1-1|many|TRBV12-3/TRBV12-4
CASSDGTRIEAFF
TGTGCCAGCAGTGACGGGACGCGCATTGAAGCTTTCTTT